The 11 T cell receptor beta chains in this list originate from one sample, sequenced in a study of neurological immune-mediated disorders. TCRdb itself ran the 5' RACE reads through MiXCR, one entry per CDR3 protein. The sample carries about 70,000 distinct CDR3 sequences, around 5% recorded once. The source material was PBMCs. These receptor sequences come from a human donor with multiple sclerosis. The donor label of this sample is uncertain.

This clonotype was seen many times. The V gene is TRBV20-1, the J gene TRBJ2-3; D gene ambiguous. The CDR3 has 14 residues. Trimming cost V 4 bases and J 0 bases, with 11 bases left between them. CDR1 and CDR2 from the germline V gene are DFQATT and SNEGSKA (reference sequence). The CDR3: CSANRGGSTDTQYF. For the CDR3, the DNA is TGCAGTGCTAATCGCGGCGGTAGCACAGATACGCAGTATTTT.

This clonotype came up many times. This sequence joins TRBV5-1 and TRBJ1-2, with no clear D. The V gene's germline CDR1 is SGHRS and CDR2 YFSETQ. The CDR3 totals 17 residues. Trimming left V 0 bases short and J 0 bases short, with 15 bases between. DNA for the CDR3: TGCGCCAGCAGCTTGGAGGCGGGCGGCGGAGCTAACTATGGCTACACCTTC. Translating gives CASSLEAGGGANYGYTF.

This clonotype was recorded at least ten times. The genes are TRBV10-3 and TRBJ2-2; TRBD1 is a possible D gene (6 bases). Germline values: CDR1 ENHRY, CDR2 SYGVKD. V shed 3 bases and J shed 5 bases, with 13 bases lying between them. This CDR3 has 15 amino acids. CDR3 DNA sequence: TGTGCCATCAGTGAAGGCAGAGGGGGAACCGGGGAGCTGTTTTTT. As protein: CAISEGRGGTGELFF.

This clonotype was observed many times. V and J are TRBV9 and TRBJ1-6; TRBD1 matches at 7 bases. Germline loops: CDR1 SGDLS, CDR2 YYNGEE. This CDR3 contains 15 residues. V was clipped by 5 bases and J by 7 bases; unmatched bases: 9. For the CDR3, the DNA is TGTGCCAGCAGTCAGGGGGGCGGAAGGAATTCACCCCTCCACTTT. Translation gives CASSQGGGRNSPLHF.

This clonotype came up many times. The V call is TRBV3-1, the J call TRBJ2-7; TRBD2 matches 9 bases. CDR1 and CDR2 (germline): LGHDT, YNNKEL (reference sequence). The V segment lost 4 bases and the J segment 4 bases; nucleotides outside the gene matches: 8. The CDR3 is made up of 15 amino acids. The CDR3 bases are TGTGCCAGCAGCCGAAGCGGTCTAGCGGGATACGAGCAGTACTTC. Encoded protein: CASSRSGLAGYEQYF.

Ten or more counts support this clonotype. The J gene is TRBJ2-2, the V gene TRBV5-1, with unresolved D. The CDR3 spans 15 residues. V was pared by 5 bases and J by 2 bases, with 13 bases between. Per the germline V gene, CDR1 is SGHRS and CDR2 is YFSETQ. The chain's CDR3 is CASSFGSTNTGELFF. CDR3 coding DNA: TGCGCCAGCAGTTTTGGATCCACAAACACCGGGGAGCTGTTTTTT.

This clonotype has ten or more counts. The V gene is TRBV3-1, the J gene TRBJ2-7; 8 positions match TRBD2. The V segment lost 0 bases and the J segment 0 bases; nucleotides outside the gene matches: 7. The CDR3 spans 17 residues. Germline-derived CDR1 and CDR2 are LGHDT and YNNKEL (reference sequence). The CDR3 spells CASSQEVSGALSYEQYF. The CDR3 coding sequence is TGTGCCAGCAGCCAAGAGGTTAGCGGGGCCCTCTCCTACGAGCAGTACTTC.

This clonotype was seen many times. The chain carries TRBV9 and TRBJ1-3; TRBD1 is a possible D gene (5 bases). The CDR3 sequence is 15 residues long. Deletions cut 3 bases from V and 0 bases from J, with 10 bases between. Germline assignment: CDR1 SGDLS and CDR2 YYNGEE. As DNA, the CDR3 is TGTGCCAGCAGCGCACAGGTTTACTCTGGAAACACCATATATTTT. The encoded protein is CASSAQVYSGNTIYF. Drawing the rest from reference TRBV9 and TRBJ1-3, the complete variable domain is DSGVTQTPKHLITATGQRVTLRCSPRSGDLSVYWYQQSLDQGLQFLIQYYNGEERAKGNILERFSAQQFPDLHSELNLSSLELGDSALYFCASSAQVYSGNTIYFGEGSWLTVV.

This clonotype was counted ten times or more. V gene TRBV6-6 combines with J gene TRBJ1-6; TRBD1 is a possible D gene (5 bases). Germline CDR1 and CDR2: MNHNY and SVGAGI (reference sequence). The CDR3 is made up of 14 amino acids. V was trimmed by 5 bases and J by 4 bases, leaving 9 bases between them. The CDR3 is CASSSRQYNSPLHF. CDR3 coding DNA: TGTGCCAGCAGTAGTCGACAGTATAATTCACCCCTCCACTTT.

This clonotype was found many times. The chain is built from TRBV5-7 and TRBJ2-7; 8 nucleotides line up with TRBD1. TRBV5-7 is annotated as an ORF whose role is uncertain. With 4 bases clipped from V and 0 bases from J, the junction kept 9 bases outside the gene matches. The CDR3 extends over 16 amino acids. In DNA, the CDR3 is TGTGCCAGCAGCGCCAATCGACAGGGGCCCTCCTACGAGCAGTACTTC. Amino acids: CASSANRQGPSYEQYF.

In its sample, this clonotype was seen many times. This rearrangement joins TRBV7-2 to TRBJ1-2; D uncertain. Germline V lookup: CDR1 SGHTA, CDR2 FQGNSA. V was trimmed by 2 bases and J by 4 bases, leaving 17 bases between them. The CDR3 extends over 16 amino acids. CDR3: CASSLTSFTAGYGYTF. The CDR3, as DNA: TGTGCCAGCAGCTTAACGAGTTTCACCGCCGGCTATGGCTACACCTTC.